A selection of T cell receptor beta chains follows, all from one sample in a study of OX40 agonist ivuxolimab in advanced cancers. Libraries were prepared by immunoSEQ multiplex PCR; TCRdb keeps only in-frame clonotypes and omits some of them. The sample carries about 41,000 clones, around 92% recorded once. Sequences were derived from CD4+ or CD8+ T cells sorted from blood, sampled in a trial of the OX40 agonist ivuxolimab. The receptor set was obtained from an adult with an advanced solid tumor such as melanoma, head and neck, liver or kidney cancer. CDR3s include the opening cysteine and the closing phenylalanine or tryptophan. A D gene is named only where the DNA matches it firmly. Clone size is given for some rows only: seen once, a few or many times, or a class if the clone is expanded.

V	size	D	J	length	CDR3	DNA
TRBV19	.	TRBD1	TRBJ1-2	14	CASARRDRMHGYTF	TGTGCCAGTGCAAGAAGGGACAGGATGCATGGCTACACCTTC
TRBV6-5	.	.	TRBJ1-1	15	CASRLNREATTEAFF	TGTGCCAGCAGGCTGAACAGGGAGGCCACAACTGAAGCTTTCTTT
TRBV5-1	.	.	TRBJ2-3	16	CASSLDREGGTDTQYF	TGCGCCAGCAGCTTGGATCGGGAAGGGGGCACAGATACGCAGTATTTT
TRBV4-2	.	.	TRBJ1-3	15	CASSQDPRQGGTIYF	TGTGCCAGCAGCCAAGATCCCCGGCAGGGAGGCACCATATATTTT
TRBV7-9	.	TRBD2	TRBJ2-1	14	CASSSAGAYNEQFF	TGTGCCAGCAGCTCAGCGGGGGCCTACAATGAGCAGTTCTTC
TRBV5-1	.	TRBD1	TRBJ2-5	15	CASSFMQGAGETQYF	TGCGCCAGCAGCTTTATGCAGGGGGCTGGGGAGACCCAGTACTTC
TRBV9	.	TRBD1	TRBJ1-6	15	CASSLGTGAGPPLHF	TGTGCCAGCAGCCTAGGGACAGGCGCGGGTCCACCCCTCCACTTT
TRBV7-8	.	TRBD1	TRBJ1-4	18	CASSSAGTVMRTNEKLFF	TGTGCCAGCAGCTCCGCGGGGACAGTAATGCGGACTAATGAAAAACTGTTTTTT
TRBV5-1	once	TRBD1	TRBJ1-2	15	CASSPQDRGLGGYTF	TGCGCCAGCAGCCCCCAGGACAGGGGGCTTGGCGGCTACACCTTC
TRBV5-4	.	.	TRBJ1-2	15	CASSSTRTGLGGYTF	TGTGCCAGCAGCTCAACACGCACAGGGTTGGGTGGCTACACCTTC
TRBV10-3	.	.	TRBJ2-3	14	CAISDYLRSDTQYF	TGTGCCATCAGTGATTATCTCCGGTCGGATACGCAGTATTTT
TRBV21-1	.	.	TRBJ1-5	12	CASSFRTGNQHF	TGTGCCAGCAGCTTCCGGACAGGTAACCAGCATTTT
TRBV4-1	.	.	TRBJ1-3	16	CASSHNAGSSGNTIYF	TGCGCCAGCAGCCATAACGCAGGGTCCTCTGGAAACACCATATATTTT
TRBV5-1	.	.	TRBJ2-2	17	CASSAGRDSGITGELFF	TGCGCCAGCAGCGCGGGCCGGGACAGCGGGATCACCGGGGAGCTGTTTTTT
TRBV11-2	.	.	TRBJ1-3	15	CASSLVGRAGNTIYF	TGTGCCAGCAGCTTAGTAGGGAGGGCTGGAAACACCATATATTTT
TRBV6-6	few	.	TRBJ1-1	13	CASSYSENTEAFF	TGTGCCAGCAGTTATTCAGAGAACACTGAAGCTTTCTTT
TRBV5-1	.	.	TRBJ2-1	16	CASSLPAGSSYNEQFF	TGCGCCAGCAGCCTCCCGGCAGGGAGCTCCTACAATGAGCAGTTCTTC
TRBV10-2	.	.	TRBJ2-7	12	CASAQGGYEQYF	TGCGCCAGCGCGCAGGGGGGATACGAGCAGTACTTC
TRBV4-1	.	TRBD1	TRBJ1-6	18	CASSRGQGALFRNSPLHF	TGCGCCAGCAGCCGCGGACAGGGGGCGCTTTTCCGAAATTCACCCCTCCACTTT
TRBV9	.	.	TRBJ2-7	12	CASSPEGYEQYF	TGTGCCAGCAGCCCAGAGGGCTACGAGCAGTACTTC
TRBV19	.	TRBD1	TRBJ1-2	15	CASSNRDRSYRGYTF	TGTGCCAGTAGTAACCGGGACAGGTCCTATAGAGGCTACACCTTC
TRBV6-5	.	TRBD1	TRBJ2-1	15	CASSPPGQANNEQFF	TGTGCCAGCAGTCCACCGGGACAGGCCAACAATGAGCAGTTCTTC
TRBV28	.	.	TRBJ1-4	13	CASREGINEKLFF	TGTGCCAGCAGGGAGGGAATAAATGAAAAACTGTTTTTT
TRBV6-1	once	TRBD1	TRBJ2-1	14	CASSRDSSYNEQFF	TGTGCCAGCAGTCGGGACAGTAGTTACAATGAGCAGTTCTTC
TRBV11-2	.	TRBD2	TRBJ2-3	17	CASSLRVTAGGTDTQYF	TGTGCCAGCAGCTTGAGGGTCACAGCGGGGGGCACAGATACGCAGTATTTT
TRBV7-2	.	.	TRBJ2-6	16	CASSLVGSSGANVLTF	TGTGCCAGCAGCTTAGTCGGCAGCTCTGGGGCCAACGTCCTGACTTTC
TRBV6-5	.	.	TRBJ2-1	16	CASSYSNRPGHNEQFF	TGTGCCAGCAGTTACTCGAATCGGCCAGGGCACAATGAGCAGTTCTTC
TRBV12-5	.	.	TRBJ1-3	14	CASGPWQLGNTIYF	TGTGCTAGTGGCCCGTGGCAGCTTGGAAACACCATATATTTT
TRBV5-1	.	TRBD1	TRBJ2-1	13	CASSKQGSDEQFF	TGCGCCAGCAGCAAACAGGGGTCCGATGAGCAGTTCTTC
TRBV10-3	.	TRBD1	TRBJ2-2	15	CAISDRGGNTGELFF	TGTGCCATCAGCGACAGGGGAGGGAACACCGGGGAGCTGTTTTTT
TRBV28	.	TRBD1	TRBJ1-2	16	CASRATGQPSNYGYTF	TGTGCCAGCAGGGCTACGGGACAGCCTTCTAACTATGGCTACACCTTC
TRBV7-2	.	.	TRBJ1-1	15	CASSLAGAAYTEAFF	TGTGCCAGCAGCTTAGCAGGGGCAGCTTACACTGAAGCTTTCTTT
TRBV7-2	.	TRBD2	TRBJ2-3	16	CASSSSLAASTDTQYF	TGTGCCAGCAGCTCTTCACTAGCGGCTAGCACAGATACGCAGTATTTT
TRBV5-1	.	.	TRBJ2-1	13	CASRLQGYNEQFF	TGCGCCAGTCGGTTACAGGGATACAATGAGCAGTTCTTC
TRBV6-1	.	.	TRBJ1-4	15	CASMVGVGTNEKLFF	TGTGCCAGCATGGTGGGGGTAGGCACTAATGAAAAACTGTTTTTT
TRBV5-1	.	TRBD1	TRBJ1-2	15	CASSRTGQGDYGYTF	TGCGCCAGCAGCCGAACTGGACAGGGAGACTATGGCTACACCTTC
TRBV6-1	.	.	TRBJ2-1	15	CASSEVRGVGNEQFF	TGTGCCAGCAGTGAAGTAAGGGGGGTAGGGAATGAGCAGTTCTTC
TRBV6-9	.	.	TRBJ1-2	16	CATRTPPPRGYHGYTF	TGTGCCACCCGGACCCCACCACCCAGGGGCTACCATGGCTACACCTTC
TRBV13	.	TRBD1	TRBJ1-5	16	CASSARDRDSNQPQHF	TGTGCCAGCAGCGCACGGGACAGGGATAGCAATCAGCCCCAGCATTTT
TRBV7-2	once	.	TRBJ2-3	12	CASSIETDTQYF	TGTGCCAGCAGCATCGAAACAGATACGCAGTATTTT
TRBV2	.	.	TRBJ2-1	11	CASGGYNEQFF	TGTGCCAGCGGGGGGTACAATGAGCAGTTCTTC
TRBV19	few	.	TRBJ1-5	13	CASAPGEDQPQHF	TGTGCCAGTGCGCCAGGGGAGGATCAGCCCCAGCATTTT
TRBV30	.	.	TRBJ2-5	11	CAWDLGETQYF	TGTGCCTGGGACCTAGGCGAGACCCAGTACTTC
TRBV4-1	.	.	TRBJ2-5	15	CASSQDPGSQETQYF	TGCGCCAGCAGCCAAGATCCCGGGTCCCAAGAGACCCAGTACTTC
TRBV7-6	.	.	TRBJ1-6	15	CASSLERSYNSPLHF	TGTGCCAGCAGCTTAGAAAGAAGTTATAATTCACCCCTCCACTTT
TRBV11-2	.	.	TRBJ1-6	15	CASSLGLGGRSPLHF	TGTGCCAGCAGCTTAGGACTGGGCGGACGGTCACCCCTCCACTTT
TRBV11-3	.	TRBD1	TRBJ2-1	14	CASSPGDRRWEQFF	TGTGCCAGCAGCCCAGGGGACAGGCGGTGGGAGCAGTTCTTC